These 25 T cell receptor beta chains were all obtained from the same sample, sequenced in a study of blood T cell repertoires in COVID-19. Method: immunoSEQ multiplex PCR; TCRdb's copy keeps in-frame clones and lacks some. The table includes 150,000 to 200,000 clones, about four fifths detected once. Material: PBMCs or T cells enriched from blood (not recorded which). The receptors come from a man in his 60s who had recovered from COVID-19.

J is TRBJ1-1 and V is TRBV9, with 8 positions matching TRBD1. The CDR3 loop spans 15 amino acids. Germline CDR1 and CDR2: SGDLS and YYNGEE. V was clipped by 3 bases and J by 2 bases; unmatched bases: 6. CDR3 loop: CASSAQQGGNTEAFF. Written as DNA, the CDR3 is TGTGCCAGCAGCGCGCAACAGGGGGGAAACACTGAAGCTTTCTTT.

This clone showed up many times. This rearrangement joins TRBV7-2 to TRBJ1-4; D not resolved. Germline V CDR1 and CDR2: SGHTA, FQGNSA. Trimming removed 4 bases at V and 1 base at J, with 4 bases between. This CDR3 contains 13 residues. CDR3 DNA sequence: TGTGCCAGCAGCTCCCGAACTAATGAAAAACTGTTTTTT. This sequence encodes CASSSRTNEKLFF.

V is TRBV7-3 and J is TRBJ2-1, with D possibly TRBD1 on 6 matching bases. CDR3 length equals 15 residues. V was cut by 3 bases and J by 4 bases, with 13 bases left in between. The V gene's germline CDR1 is SGHTA and CDR2 FQGTGA. In DNA form, the CDR3 reads TGTGCCAGCAGCTTCGTGGACAGCCTATACAATGAGCAGTTCTTC. This encodes CASSFVDSLYNEQFF.

This chain joins TRBV5-6 and TRBJ1-1; 9 nucleotides line up with TRBD1. The CDR3 spans 15 residues. With V trimmed by 4 bases and J by 9 bases, 13 bases remained unmatched. Germline CDR1 SGHDT, CDR2 YYEEEE. The CDR3 loop reads CASSPPGQGGSKAFF. Written as DNA, the CDR3 is TGTGCCAGCAGCCCCCCGGGACAGGGAGGCTCTAAAGCTTTCTTT.

The V and J genes are TRBV5-1 and TRBJ1-3, with D possibly being TRBD1 (5 bases). Deletions cut 2 bases from V and 0 bases from J, with 12 bases between. The CDR3 length is 16 residues. From germline, CDR1 is SGHRS and CDR2 YFSETQ. CDR3: CASSLTQASSGNTIYF. The CDR3 nucleotides read TGCGCCAGCAGCTTAACACAGGCGAGCTCTGGAAACACCATATATTTT. The full variable domain, completed using reference TRBV5-1 and TRBJ1-3, is KAGVTQTPRYLIKTRGQQVTLSCSPISGHRSVSWYQQTPGQGLQFLFEYFSETQRNKGNFPGRFSGRQFSNSRSEMNVSTLELGDSALYLCASSLTQASSGNTIYFGEGSWLTVV.

V is TRBV9 and J is TRBJ2-3; D may be TRBD2 (5 bases). The germline V and J ends were trimmed by 0 bases and 0 bases, with 11 bases remaining between them. The CDR3 extends over 16 amino acids. Germline V CDR1 and CDR2: SGDLS, YYNGEE. The CDR3 is CASSVGESDSTDTQYF. The DNA of the CDR3 is TGTGCCAGCAGCGTAGGGGAGAGCGACAGCACAGATACGCAGTATTTT.

The V call is TRBV11-3, the J call TRBJ1-6; D ambiguous. Germline loops: CDR1 SGHNT, CDR2 YENEEA. The CDR3 length is 11 residues. V lost 4 bases, J lost 13 bases, and 8 bases lay in between. The CDR3 DNA follows: TGTGCCAGCAGCTCCTTCCCGCCCCTCCACTTT. Residues: CASSSFPPLHF.

The table lists this clone with a few counts. The V and J genes are TRBV11-3 and TRBJ1-1, with TRBD1 identical over 10 bases. The CDR3 sequence is 14 residues long. J was trimmed by 9 bases and V by 5 bases; bases with no gene match: 9. Germline CDR1 is SGHNT and CDR2 is YENEEA. The CDR3 loop is CASSPDPTGGQAFF. The CDR3 DNA sequence: TGTGCCAGCAGCCCGGACCCGACAGGGGGCCAAGCTTTCTTT.

This chain connects TRBV13 to TRBJ2-1; 15 bases fit TRBD2. Per the germline V gene, CDR1 is PRHDT and CDR2 is FYEKMQ (reference sequence). Losses at the gene ends were 6 bases for V and 0 bases for J; bases not matched to a gene: 3. The length of the CDR3 is 17 residues. The CDR3 sequence: CASRWTSGRGSYNEQFF. For the CDR3, the DNA is TGTGCCAGCAGATGGACTAGCGGGAGGGGCTCCTACAATGAGCAGTTCTTC.

The chain links TRBV27 to TRBJ2-3; 9 bases agree with TRBD1. The CDR3 is 13 amino acids. J lost 4 bases, V lost 8 bases, and 4 bases had no gene match. CDR1 is MNHEY, CDR2 SMNVEV, per germline (reference sequence). DNA for the CDR3: TGTGCCAGCGGGACAGGGTTGGCAGATACGCAGTATTTT. Its protein product is CASGTGLADTQYF.

This clone was counted between two and nine times. This CDR3 is CASSRGRYSNQPQHF. The CDR3 DNA follows: TGTGCCAGCAGTAGGGGCAGGTATAGCAATCAGCCCCAGCATTTT. This chain joins TRBV6-5 and TRBJ1-5; maybe TRBD1 (5 bases). Germline CDR1 MNHEY, CDR2 SVGAGI. Trimming took 5 bases from V and 0 from J, leaving 11 bases between them. The CDR3 is 15 amino acids.

Only a few counts were recorded for this clone. The CDR3 reads CASSQRAHNNEQYF. The CDR3 nucleotides are TGTGCCAGCAGCCAGAGGGCCCATAACAACGAGCAGTACTTC. The V and J genes are TRBV3-1 (or the pseudogene TRBV3-2) and TRBJ2-7; TRBD2 is a possible D gene (5 bases). There are 14 residues in the CDR3. Germline values: CDR1 LGHDT, CDR2 YNNKEL (reference sequence). The V end lost 3 bases, the J end lost 5 bases, and 14 bases lay between the germline ends.

This clone was seen only a few times. The genes are TRBV5-6 and TRBJ1-1; D unresolved. The germline CDR1 and CDR2 sequences are SGHDT and YYEEEE. This CDR3 is 12 amino acids long. Trimming removed 3 bases at V and 12 bases at J, with 15 bases between. The DNA of the CDR3 is TGTGCCAGCAGCTCCCGGGTTGCGGAAACTTTCTTT. Residues: CASSSRVAETFF.

The chain is built from TRBV19 and TRBJ1-2; TRBD1 might be the D (6 bases). CDR1 and CDR2 (germline): LNHDA, SQIVND (reference sequence). CDR3 length equals 14 residues. Trimming stripped 9 bases from V and 2 bases from J, with 16 bases between. The CDR3, as DNA: TGTGCCAGCACTACAGGGACCCACAACTATGGCTACACCTTC. This sequence encodes CASTTGTHNYGYTF. Full variable domain (rest looked up from reference TRBV19 and TRBJ1-2): DGGITQSPKYLFRKEGQNVTLSCEQNLNHDAMYWYRQDPGQGLRLIYYSQIVNDFQKGDIAEGYSVSREKKESFPLTVTSAQKNPTAFYLCASTTGTHNYGYTFGSGTRLTVV.

The chain combines TRBV11-3 with TRBJ1-1; D gene uncertain. The CDR3 consists of 13 residues. Germline CDR1 and CDR2: SGHNT and YENEEA. Trimming removed 5 bases from V and 4 bases from J, with 11 bases in between. The CDR3 DNA is TGTGCCAGCAGCCTATCGGGAGGCACTGAAGCTTTCTTT. It is translated as CASSLSGGTEAFF.

The chain carries TRBV7-2 and TRBJ2-2; perhaps TRBD2 as D (5 bases). In germline, CDR1 is SGHTA, CDR2 FQGNSA. This CDR3 has 15 residues. Trimming shortened V by 5 bases and J by 4 bases, and 14 bases separated the two germline ends. The CDR3 DNA sequence: TGTGCCAGCAGCGAAGAGGGATCGGGCACCGGGGAGCTGTTTTTT. Translating gives CASSEEGSGTGELFF.

The chain joins TRBV5-4 to TRBJ2-7; D remains unclear. The CDR3 contains 11 residues. V gave up 4 bases and J gave up 2 bases, with 4 bases separating them. From germline, CDR1 is SGHNT and CDR2 YYREEE (reference sequence). The CDR3 loop reads CASSNTYEQYF. As DNA, the CDR3 is TGTGCCAGCAGCAATACCTACGAGCAGTACTTC. Based on the CDR3 plus reference TRBV5-4 and TRBJ2-7, the full variable domain is ETGVTQSPTHLIKTRGQQVTLRCSSQSGHNTVSWYQQALGQGPQFIFQYYREEENGRGNFPPRFSGLQFPNYSSELNVNALELDDSALYLCASSNTYEQYFGPGTRLTVT.

V gene TRBV2 combines with J gene TRBJ2-1; weak D call: TRBD1 (6 bases). This CDR3 region has 15 residues. Deletions cut 4 bases from V and 7 bases from J, with 17 bases between. Germline lookup yields CDR1 SNHLY and CDR2 FYNNEI. The CDR3 loop is CASSGGREGRNEQFF. CDR3 bases: TGTGCCAGCAGTGGGGGGCGTGAGGGGCGGAATGAGCAGTTCTTC.

The DNA of the CDR3 is TGTGCCACCAGCAGAGTTGCGGGGGCCTCGCCAGTCAATGAGCAGTTCTTC. The encoded protein is CATSRVAGASPVNEQFF. The V call is TRBV15, the J call TRBJ2-1, with D possibly being TRBD2 (7 bases). The length of the CDR3 is 17 residues. Germline V gene data show CDR1 as LNHNV and CDR2 as YYDKDF (reference sequence). V was clipped by 1 base and J by 6 bases, with 19 bases between them.

This chain uses TRBV9 with TRBJ2-7; maybe TRBD2 (6 bases). Germline CDR1 and CDR2: SGDLS and YYNGEE. This CDR3 contains 15 residues. V lost 0 bases and J lost 2, with 12 bases in between. CDR3 residues: CASSVDGTWTYEQYF. The CDR3 DNA reads as TGTGCCAGCAGCGTAGACGGGACTTGGACCTACGAGCAGTACTTC.

This clone showed up just once. The V call is TRBV6-5, the J call TRBJ2-7; 10 bases are shared with TRBD2. V lost 5 bases, J lost 1 base, and 5 bases stayed unmatched. CDR1 is MNHEY, CDR2 SVGAGI, per germline. The CDR3 has 15 amino acids. The CDR3, as DNA: TGTGCCAGCAGTCCTACTAGCGGGATATCCTACGAGCAGTACTTC. Its translation is CASSPTSGISYEQYF.

The chain is built from TRBV15 and TRBJ1-5; no firm D call. The CDR3 loop spans 13 amino acids. With 5 bases removed from V and 6 bases from J, the gap between germline ends came to 11 bases. The germline gives CDR1 LNHNV, CDR2 YYDKDF (reference sequence). CDR3 in DNA: TGTGCCACCAGCCCTAGTTGGGTTCAGCCCCAGCATTTT. Its translation: CATSPSWVQPQHF.

This chain uses TRBV9 with TRBJ2-3; possible D gene TRBD1, 6 bases. The germline V gene encodes CDR1 SGDLS and CDR2 YYNGEE. V lost 0 bases to trimming and J lost 4 bases, with 6 bases between them. CDR3 length equals 13 residues. The CDR3 sequence: CASSVEGADTQYF. CDR3 in DNA: TGTGCCAGCAGCGTAGAGGGGGCAGATACGCAGTATTTT.

The V gene is TRBV10-3, the J gene TRBJ1-3; TRBD1 agrees at 7 bases. Looked up from germline, CDR1 is ENHRY and CDR2 is SYGVKD. This CDR3 spans 15 amino acids. Trimming cost V 4 bases and J 4 bases; bases outside gene matches: 7. DNA of the CDR3: TGTGCCATCAGTGGAGACAGGGCAGCAGGAAACACCATATATTTT. This gives the protein CAISGDRAAGNTIYF.

The chain links TRBV6-1 to TRBJ1-1, with a weak D call TRBD1 (5 bases). CDR3 length: 14 residues. Looked up from germline, CDR1 is MNHNS and CDR2 is SASEGT. With 0 bases removed from V and 7 bases from J, the gap between germline ends came to 12 bases. The CDR3 DNA sequence: TGTGCCAGCAGTGAAGCGTCTTGGAGGGGTGAAGCTTTCTTT. This codes for CASSEASWRGEAFF.